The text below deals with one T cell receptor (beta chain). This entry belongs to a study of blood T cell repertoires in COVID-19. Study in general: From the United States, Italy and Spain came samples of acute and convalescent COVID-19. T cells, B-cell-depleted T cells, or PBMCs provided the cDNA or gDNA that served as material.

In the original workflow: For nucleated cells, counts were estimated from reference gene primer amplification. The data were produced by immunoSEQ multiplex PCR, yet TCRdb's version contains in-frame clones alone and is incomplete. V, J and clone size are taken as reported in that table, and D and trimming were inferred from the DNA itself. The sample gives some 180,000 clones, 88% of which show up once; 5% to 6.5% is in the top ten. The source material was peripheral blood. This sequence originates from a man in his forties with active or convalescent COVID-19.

CDR3 bases: TGTGCCAGCAGCTTAGGTGGCGGGGGTTGGGAGACCCAGTACTTC. Protein sequence: CASSLGGGGWETQYF. The chain recombines TRBV7-3 with TRBJ2-5; the match to TRBD2 covers 7 bases. Germline V lookup: CDR1 SGHTA, CDR2 FQGTGA. V dropped 2 bases and J dropped 5; count of bases not matched to a gene: 8. This CDR3 is 15 amino acids long.